The source of this T cell receptor (beta chain) is a study of shared clonotypes between healthy human individuals. Germline V CDR1 and CDR2: SGHRS, YFSETQ. V dropped 0 bases and J dropped 6; count of bases not matched to a gene: 6. This CDR3 region has 15 residues. Genomic DNA of unsorted samples came from around 84 million PBMCs. Every subset had its genomic DNA shared out evenly among several immunoSEQ plates. Some clones are missing from TCRdb's copy, which holds only in-frame ones; the method was immunoSEQ multiplex PCR. This sample carries fewer than 650,000 clones, 75% to 85% of them seen once, and the ten largest clones take under 15%. This clone was seen repeatedly, ten times or more. This specimen includes other DNA sequences encoding the same CDR3.

The specimen was PBMCs. The receptor comes from a woman aged 40 to 50 in good health. Some clones in this sample may be carry-over from other donors' samples. The V gene is TRBV5-1, the J gene TRBJ1-5; 7 bases map to TRBD1. The CDR3 DNA is TGCGCCAGCAGCTTGGAGGGGGCGCGGGGTCAGCCCCAGCATTTT. Translation gives CASSLEGARGQPQHF.